This T cell receptor (beta chain) was identified during a study of control samples from healthy donors and cancer patients. TCRdb's table, derived via immunoSEQ multiplex PCR, lists solely in-frame clones and lacks some. The sample holds about 98,000 clones; 79% are singletons and the top ten take roughly 10%. V gave up 1 base and J gave up 10 bases, with 8 bases separating them. This CDR3 spans 12 amino acids. Germline CDR1 and CDR2: SGHAT and FQNNGV. The sequence came from a woman between 25 and 40 years old in good health. The sample comprised blood. The chain uses TRBV11-2 and TRBJ2-4; possibly TRBD1 for D (6 bases). This CDR3 reads CASSLVQGIQYF. In DNA, the CDR3 is TGTGCCAGCAGCTTAGTACAGGGTATTCAGTACTTC. The entire variable domain, with the rest obtained from reference TRBV11-2 and TRBJ2-4, is as follows: EAGVAQSPRYKIIEKRQSVAFWCNPISGHATLYWYQQILGQGPKLLIQFQNNGVVDDSQLPKDRFSAERLKGVDSTLKIQPAKLEDSAVYLCASSLVQGIQYFGAGTRLSVL.